The next 24 T cell receptor beta chains were all read from a single sample in a study of blood T cells in healthy people across ages. Through a sample-barcoded 5' primer and a J-beta primer mix, a second PCR was run for roughly 7 to 12 cycles. TCRdb passed the 5' RACE reads through MiXCR, listing each CDR3 protein once. Of about 2 million distinct CDR3 sequences listed, 49% were seen once; the top ten hold approximately 2.1%. Source material: blood. The source of these receptors is a woman aged 40 to 50 in good health.

The J gene is TRBJ2-5, the V gene TRBV9; 9 nucleotides match TRBD2. CDR1 is SGDLS and CDR2 is YYNGEE in the germline V gene. The CDR3 covers 16 residues. V lost 0 bases to trimming and J lost 5 bases; unmatched junction nucleotides: 8. Here the CDR3 DNA reads TGTGCCAGCAGCGTAGAGGGGACTAGCTGGGTGGAGACCCAGTACTTC. This translates into CASSVEGTSWVETQYF. Together with reference TRBV9 and TRBJ2-5, the CDR3 gives the full variable domain: DSGVTQTPKHLITATGQRVTLRCSPRSGDLSVYWYQQSLDQGLQFLIQYYNGEERAKGNILERFSAQQFPDLHSELNLSSLELGDSALYFCASSVEGTSWVETQYFGPGTRLLVL.

The chain employs TRBV5-1 and TRBJ2-1; unclear D gene. Trimming took 1 base from V and 1 from J, leaving 15 bases between them. Looked up from germline, CDR1 is SGHRS and CDR2 is YFSETQ. This CDR3 is built from 17 residues. The CDR3 nucleotides read TGCGCCAGCAGCTTGCTCAAAAACAGTATATCCTACAATGAGCAGTTCTTC. It codes for CASSLLKNSISYNEQFF.

This clonotype was picked up a small number of times. The V and J genes are TRBV29-1 and TRBJ2-7; the D call may be TRBD1 or TRBD2 (5 bases each). Trimming removed 7 bases at V and 6 bases at J, with 13 bases between. Germline V CDR1 and CDR2: SQVTM, ANQGSEA. The CDR3 runs to 11 residues. CDR3 region: CSGYQGAEQYF. CDR3 nucleotides: TGCAGCGGATATCAGGGAGCCGAGCAGTACTTC.

This rearrangement joins TRBV5-1 to TRBJ2-4, with a possible D match to TRBD1 (6 bases). The CDR3 sequence is 15 residues long. Germline lookup yields CDR1 SGHRS and CDR2 YFSETQ. Trimming shortened V by 4 bases and J by 13 bases, and 24 bases separated the two germline ends. The CDR3 sequence: CASSLPAGQLAEQYF. The CDR3 DNA sequence: TGCGCCAGCAGCCTGCCGGCTGGACAGTTGGCAGAGCAGTACTTC.

This chain joins TRBV25-1 and TRBJ1-5, with D tentatively TRBD1 (5 bases). V was clipped by 9 bases and J by 3 bases, with 12 bases between them. CDR3 length: 13 residues. Germline V CDR1 and CDR2: MGHDK, SYGVNS. The CDR3 DNA is TGTGCCAGTGGAGACAGCTACAATCAGCCCCAGCATTTT. It specifies CASGDSYNQPQHF.

The chain employs TRBV7-9 and TRBJ1-2, with 11 bases aligning to TRBD1. CDR1 SEHNR and CDR2 FQNEAQ come from the germline V gene (reference sequence). V shed 0 bases and J 8 bases; nucleotides not matched to a gene: 5. The CDR3 is 15 amino acids. CDR3 sequence (DNA): TGTGCCAGCAGCTTAGCGGGGACAGGGGGAAGCGGCTACACCTTC. Amino acids: CASSLAGTGGSGYTF.

The chain carries TRBV7-9 and TRBJ1-2; D unresolved. The V end lost 5 bases, the J end lost 5 bases, and 9 bases lay between the germline ends. This CDR3 is built from 12 residues. Germline CDR1 is SEHNR and CDR2 is FQNEAQ (reference sequence). The CDR3 spells CASSPRRYGYTF. The CDR3 region has the DNA TGTGCCAGCAGCCCCAGGCGATATGGCTACACCTTC.

This clonotype has a handful of counts. J is TRBJ2-1 and V is TRBV27, with D perhaps assigned TRBD1 or TRBD2 (5 bases each). The CDR3 runs to 14 residues. Trimming stripped 5 bases from V and 9 bases from J, with 17 bases between. CDR1 is MNHEY and CDR2 is SMNVEV in the germline V gene (reference sequence). DNA for the CDR3: TGTGCCAGCAGTCCCCGGGACGCAGGGCTTGAGCAGTTCTTC. Translated, it gives CASSPRDAGLEQFF.

The gene calls are TRBV2 and TRBJ2-6, with a weak D call TRBD2 (5 bases). V lost 5 bases and J 0 bases, leaving 17 bases between the germline ends. The CDR3 runs to 18 residues. The germline CDR1 and CDR2 sequences are SNHLY and FYNNEI. The chain's CDR3 is CASSLSHGRGSGANVLTF. DNA of the CDR3: TGTGCCAGCAGTCTCTCCCATGGACGGGGCTCTGGGGCCAACGTCCTGACTTTC.

This clonotype was recorded once. The V gene is TRBV20-1, the J gene TRBJ2-3, with 11 bases that match TRBD2. This CDR3 spans 14 amino acids. The V gene's germline CDR1 is DFQATT and CDR2 SNEGSKA (reference sequence). Unmatched junction bases numbered 2, after V lost 2 bases and J lost 4 bases. As DNA, the CDR3 is TGCAGTGCTAGAAGTAGCGGGGGGGCAGATACGCAGTATTTT. The encoded protein is CSARSSGGADTQYF.

A word on this clonotype: The junction shows a germline mismatch at one end, possibly a read error. The gene calls are TRBV11-2 and TRBJ2-5; a possible D gene is TRBD2 (6 bases). The germline V gene has CDR1 SGHAT and CDR2 FQNNGV. CDR3 length: 15 amino acids. The CDR3 protein is CVSTNQGLLGETQYF. The CDR3 DNA reads TGTGTCAGCACTAACCAGGGACTCCTCGGAGAGACCCAGTACTTC. The whole variable domain, filled in from reference TRBV11-2 and TRBJ2-5, reads EAGVAQSPRYKIIEKRQSVAFWCNPISGHATLYWYQQILGQGPKLLIQFQNNGVVDDSQLPKDRFSAERLKGVDSTLKIQPAKLEDSAVYLCVSTNQGLLGETQYFGPGTRLLVL.

The J gene is TRBJ2-7, the V gene TRBV24-1; 7 bases are a match to TRBD1. The DNA matches TRBJ2-5 better at its end, which makes the J call doubtful. CDR1 and CDR2 (germline): KGHDR, SFDVKD. CDR3 length: 15 amino acids. The CDR3 DNA reads as TGTGCCACCAGTGATTTCCGCTGGGACAGAGGGACCCAGTACTTC. As protein: CATSDFRWDRGTQYF.

J is TRBJ1-2 and V is TRBV7-9, with 7 bases identical to TRBD1. The CDR3 is made up of 14 amino acids. With V trimmed by 4 bases and J by 3 bases, 5 bases remained unmatched. The germline CDR1 and CDR2 sequences are SEHNR and FQNEAQ (reference sequence). The CDR3 region has the DNA TGTGCCAGCAGCTCCGAGGGACAGTACTATGGCTACACCTTC. It specifies CASSSEGQYYGYTF.

This clonotype was counted a few times. This chain connects TRBV29-1 to TRBJ2-6, with D possibly matching TRBD2 (6 bases). Per germline, CDR1 SQVTM and CDR2 ANQGSEA. The CDR3 consists of 15 residues. V shed 6 bases and J shed 4 bases, with 16 bases lying between them. The DNA of the CDR3 is TGCAGCGTCTTCGGGGGAACGGCCGGGGCCAACGTCCTGACTTTC. It is translated as CSVFGGTAGANVLTF.

The count of this clonotype is one. J is TRBJ1-1 and V is TRBV7-9; possible D gene TRBD1, 6 bases. With 5 bases removed from V and 9 bases from J, the gap between germline ends came to 19 bases. This CDR3 is 14 amino acids long. Germline CDR1 and CDR2: SEHNR and FQNEAQ (reference sequence). CDR3 DNA: TGTGCCAGCAGCCCCCGGGACACGACTCCCCAAGCTTTCTTT. This codes for CASSPRDTTPQAFF. The full variable domain, rest sourced from reference TRBV7-9 and TRBJ1-1, is DTGVSQNPRHKITKRGQNVTFRCDPISEHNRLYWYRQTLGQGPEFLTYFQNEAQLEKSRLLSDRFSAERPKGSFSTLEIQRTEQGDSAMYLCASSPRDTTPQAFFGQGTRLTVV.

The V and J genes are TRBV28 and TRBJ2-3; 7 bases align to TRBD2. This CDR3 region has 16 residues. J gave up 2 bases and V 5 bases, and 10 bases lay outside the gene matches. Germline loops: CDR1 MDHEN, CDR2 SYDVKM. Here the CDR3 DNA reads TGTGCCAGCAGTCCCCTACTAGCGTCCTACACAGATACGCAGTATTTT. Its protein product is CASSPLLASYTDTQYF.

The gene calls are TRBV10-3 and TRBJ2-1; 12 bases are a match to TRBD2. The CDR3 consists of 14 residues. Germline V gives CDR1 ENHRY, CDR2 SYGVKD. Trimming at V came to 10 bases and at J to 6 bases, leaving 7 bases not matched to a gene. In nucleotides, the CDR3 is TGTGCCACCATGCTAGCGGGGGGGTTCAATGAGCAGTTCTTC. Encoded protein: CATMLAGGFNEQFF.

A single count supports this clonotype. The genes are TRBV29-1 and TRBJ2-3; TRBD2 might be the D (6 bases). V lost 7 bases and J 3 bases, leaving 17 bases between the germline ends. CDR3 length: 14 amino acids. CDR1 is SQVTM and CDR2 is ANQGSEA in the germline V gene. The CDR3 protein is CSDSGRIRTDTQYF. The DNA for the CDR3 is TGCAGCGATTCGGGGAGGATTCGGACAGATACGCAGTATTTT.

The chain uses TRBV7-3 and TRBJ2-3, with D possibly TRBD2 on 7 matching bases. The CDR3 is 13 residues long. Germline assignment: CDR1 SGHTA and CDR2 FQGTGA. V was clipped by 3 bases and J by 8 bases, with 12 bases between them. CDR3 sequence (DNA): TGTGCCAGCAGCTTGGGGGGGCAGGGTACGCAGTATTTT. It codes for CASSLGGQGTQYF.

The chain links TRBV20-1 to TRBJ2-1; D might be TRBD2 (5 bases). V lost 0 bases and J 0 bases, leaving 21 bases between the germline ends. Per germline, CDR1 DFQATT and CDR2 SNEGSKA (reference sequence). The CDR3 runs to 19 residues. CDR3 DNA: TGCAGTGCTAGAGATTGGTCTCTTGCCGGGGTTAACTCCTACAATGAGCAGTTCTTC. Protein sequence: CSARDWSLAGVNSYNEQFF.

The chain employs TRBV5-1 and TRBJ2-3; D unclear. Trimming shortened V by 7 bases and J by 6 bases, and 12 bases separated the two germline ends. The CDR3 is 12 residues long. CDR1 and CDR2 (germline): SGHRS, YFSETQ. CDR3 sequence: CASYVIPDTQYF. The DNA of the CDR3 is TGCGCCAGCTATGTTATACCTGATACGCAGTATTTT.

In its sample, this clonotype was seen many times. The V gene is TRBV6-2 or TRBV6-3, the J gene TRBJ2-7; D ambiguous. Deletions cut 4 bases from V and 1 base from J, with 5 bases between. The CDR3 sequence is 12 residues long. Per germline, CDR1 MNHEY and CDR2 SVGEGT. In DNA form, the CDR3 reads TGTGCCAGCAGTTCAGAATCCTACGAGCAGTACTTC. Translation gives CASSSESYEQYF.

The chain employs TRBV7-2 and TRBJ1-6; weak D call: TRBD1 (6 bases). Germline loops: CDR1 SGHTA, CDR2 FQGNSA. The CDR3 has 16 residues. Deletions cut 0 bases from V and 4 bases from J, with 10 bases between. The CDR3 DNA is TGTGCCAGCAGCTTAGCACAGGGACATTATAATTCACCCCTCCACTTT. It is translated as CASSLAQGHYNSPLHF.

J is TRBJ2-7 and V is TRBV18; 8 bases fit TRBD1. Trimming took 4 bases from V and 2 from J; bases not matched to a gene: 10. This CDR3 has 16 amino acids. In germline, CDR1 is KGHSH, CDR2 LQKENI. CDR3 in DNA: TGTGCCAGCTCACACATCCGCAGGGGGCTCGCCTACGAGCAGTACTTC. It yields the protein CASSHIRRGLAYEQYF. Full variable domain (remainder filled in from reference TRBV18 and TRBJ2-7): NAGVMQNPRHLVRRRGQEARLRCSPMKGHSHVYWYRQLPEEGLKFMVYLQKENIIDESGMPKERFSAEFPKEGPSILRIQQVVRGDSAAYFCASSHIRRGLAYEQYFGPGTRLTVT.